The rows below give T cell receptor beta chains drawn from one sample of a study of T cells in Graves' hyperthyroidism and ophthalmopathy. One entry per CDR3 protein, called by TCRdb with MiXCR from the multiplex PCR reads. The sample gives 550,000 to 800,000 distinct CDR3 sequences, 15% to 20% of which show up once; less than 20% is in the top ten. What was sequenced was blood. These receptors were taken from a middle-aged man with Graves' hyperthyroidism. The CDR3 runs from the conserved cysteine through the conserved F or W. Each record gives: CDR3 protein, CDR3 DNA, clone size, J gene, V gene, D gene. D genes are given only for firm matches. Rows may omit the clone size; those that give it use once, few, many or a size class.

CASSGSREVYTDTQYF	TGTGCCAGCAGCGGGTCCCGGGAGGTTTACACAGATACGCAGTATTTT	NA	TRBJ2-3	TRBV13	TRBD2
CASSLTSGWAYNEQFF	TGTGCCAGCAGTTTAACTAGCGGTTGGGCCTACAATGAGCAGTTCTTC	many	TRBJ2-1	TRBV12-3/TRBV12-4	TRBD2
CASKTGNLNEQFF	TGCGCCAGCAAAACAGGGAACCTCAATGAGCAGTTCTTC	many	TRBJ2-1	TRBV5-1	NA
CASSLRRVDNEQFF	TGTGCCAGCAGTTTACGGCGGGTTGACAATGAGCAGTTCTTC	many	TRBJ2-1	TRBV28	NA
CASSPRGQPFDEQYF	TGTGCCAGCAGCCCCCGAGGACAGCCCTTTGACGAGCAGTACTTC	NA	TRBJ2-7	TRBV6-2/TRBV6-3	NA
CASSGTGGRTGEQYF	TGTGCCAGCAGCGGGACAGGGGGGAGGACGGGGGAGCAGTACTTC	NA	TRBJ2-7	TRBV2	TRBD1
CSAATSGYNEQFF	TGCAGCGCCGCGACTAGCGGATACAATGAGCAGTTCTTC	many	TRBJ2-1	TRBV29-1	TRBD2
CASSYSPRSYGYTF	TGTGCCAGCAGTTACTCGCCCAGGTCCTATGGCTACACCTTC	many	TRBJ1-2	TRBV6-5	NA
CASSFTKNTGELFF	TGCGCCAGCAGCTTCACTAAGAACACCGGGGAGCTGTTTTTT	NA	TRBJ2-2	TRBV5-1	NA
CSVDTGTGTYEQYF	TGCAGCGTAGACACCGGGACAGGGACCTACGAGCAGTACTTC	many	TRBJ2-7	TRBV29-1	TRBD1
CASSQVGGSPLHF	TGTGCCAGCAGCCAAGTTGGGGGATCACCCCTCCACTTT	many	TRBJ1-6	TRBV7-2	NA
CASSLGTAIGTDTQYF	TGTGCCAGCAGTCTCGGGACGGCCATTGGGACAGATACGCAGTATTTT	many	TRBJ2-3	TRBV7-3	NA
CASSLQGLAGVYEQYF	TGTGCCAGCAGTTTACAAGGACTAGCGGGAGTATACGAGCAGTACTTC	NA	TRBJ2-7	TRBV28	TRBD2
CASSRRREIRDNEQFF	TGTGCCAGCAGTCGTAGGCGGGAGATCCGGGACAATGAGCAGTTCTTC	NA	TRBJ2-1	TRBV3-1	TRBD2
CASSYRDRDPWHYGYTF	TGTGCCAGCAGTTACCGGGACAGGGACCCTTGGCACTATGGCTACACCTTC	many	TRBJ1-2	TRBV6-5	TRBD1
CASSGGYGGTDTQYF	TGTGCCAGCAGTGGAGGGTATGGGGGCACAGATACGCAGTATTTT	NA	TRBJ2-3	TRBV7-2	NA
CASSWGAPNTEAFF	TGTGCCAGCAGCTGGGGGGCGCCGAACACTGAAGCTTTCTTT	NA	TRBJ1-1	TRBV13	NA
CASSQDGEYNSPLHF	TGTGCCAGTTCTCAGGACGGAGAGTATAATTCACCCCTCCACTTT	few	TRBJ1-6	TRBV19	NA
CASSRPLQGSNQPQHF	TGTGCCAGCAGTCGCCCGCTACAGGGGAGCAATCAGCCCCAGCATTTT	few	TRBJ1-5	TRBV6-2/TRBV6-3	TRBD1
CASSFGDDYGYTF	TGCGCCAGCAGCTTCGGGGACGACTATGGCTACACCTTC	many	TRBJ1-2	TRBV5-1	NA
CASSGGLAGGSTDTQYF	TGTGCCAGCAGTGGGGGACTAGCGGGAGGTAGCACAGATACGCAGTATTTT	many	TRBJ2-3	TRBV25-1	TRBD2
CASSSRPSGLAGSYEQYF	TGTGCCAGCAGCTCGAGACCATCGGGACTAGCGGGATCCTACGAGCAGTACTTC	few	TRBJ2-7	TRBV9	TRBD2
CASSLTPREKLFF	TGCGCCAGCAGCCTGACACCTAGAGAAAAACTGTTTTTT	NA	TRBJ1-4	TRBV4-1	NA